The 12 T cell receptor beta chains below were found in one sample sequenced in a study of T cell changes during pregnancy in multiple sclerosis. Libraries were prepared by immunoSEQ multiplex PCR; TCRdb keeps only in-frame clonotypes and omits some of them. The sample lists roughly 18,000 clones, more than 70% occurring once. The source was CD8+ T cells from peripheral blood mononuclear cells, collected after pregnancy. These receptors were taken from a female donor with multiple sclerosis, enrolled in a pregnancy study.

The rearrangement uses TRBV28 and TRBJ2-7; TRBD2 matches 10 bases. J gave up 4 bases and V 7 bases, and 4 bases lay outside the gene matches. Germline-derived CDR1 and CDR2 are MDHEN and SYDVKM. The CDR3 is 13 residues long. CDR3 in amino acids: CASTLAGVYEQYF. The CDR3 nucleotides are TGTGCCAGCACCCTAGCGGGAGTGTACGAGCAGTACTTC.

The chain carries TRBV19 and TRBJ1-1; 8 bases are a match to TRBD1. Germline trimming cut 7 bases from V and 8 bases from J; bases unmatched to any gene: 12. The CDR3 totals 14 residues. From germline, CDR1 is LNHDA and CDR2 SQIVND (reference sequence). This CDR3 is CASTQTGVAVEAFF. In nucleotides, the CDR3 is TGTGCCAGTACACAGACAGGGGTTGCCGTCGAAGCTTTCTTT.

The chain employs TRBV4-1 and TRBJ2-1; 8 bases are shared with TRBD2. V was pared by 0 bases and J by 6 bases, with 10 bases of the junction left unmatched. This CDR3 comprises 17 residues. Per the germline V gene, CDR1 is MGHRA and CDR2 is YSYEKL. In DNA form, the CDR3 reads TGCGCCAGCAGCCAAGATACTCGGGAGGGCCTGGGCAATGAGCAGTTCTTC. Its translation is CASSQDTREGLGNEQFF.

The V gene is TRBV19, the J gene TRBJ2-2; 7 positions match TRBD2. V was pared by 4 bases and J by 5 bases, with 7 bases of the junction left unmatched. From germline, CDR1 is LNHDA and CDR2 SQIVND (reference sequence). The CDR3 has 15 amino acids. The DNA of the CDR3 is TGTGCCAGTAGTACCCTGGGGGGAGGGACCGGGGAGCTGTTTTTT. As protein: CASSTLGGGTGELFF.

This chain links TRBV4-2 with TRBJ1-5; TRBD1 might be the D (6 bases). The CDR3 loop spans 15 amino acids. Germline-derived CDR1 and CDR2 are LGHNA and YNFKEQ. The V end lost 1 base, the J end lost 5 bases, and 12 bases lay between the germline ends. DNA for the CDR3: TGTGCCAGCAGCCAAGTTTTGCAGGGGCATCAGCCCCAGCATTTT. Translated, it gives CASSQVLQGHQPQHF.

The genes are TRBV5-6 and TRBJ2-1; 9 nucleotides line up with TRBD1. Germline lookup yields CDR1 SGHDT and CDR2 YYEEEE. The length of the CDR3 is 16 residues. Losses at the gene ends were 1 base for V and 7 bases for J; bases not matched to a gene: 9. CDR3 loop: CASSLPSGQGRNEQFF. CDR3 nucleotide sequence: TGTGCCAGCAGCTTGCCCTCGGGACAGGGAAGGAATGAGCAGTTCTTC.

The chain uses TRBV2 and TRBJ2-3, with 10 bases identical to TRBD2. The CDR3 loop spans 15 amino acids. Germline lookup yields CDR1 SNHLY and CDR2 FYNNEI. The V segment lost 4 bases and the J segment 2 bases; nucleotides outside the gene matches: 3. In DNA, the CDR3 is TGTGCCAGCAGTGTGGGGACTAGCGCCACAGATACGCAGTATTTT. This translates into CASSVGTSATDTQYF.

This clone was detected only once. The chain carries TRBV15 and TRBJ2-1; the match to TRBD2 covers 7 bases. CDR3 length equals 14 residues. Losses at the gene ends were 6 bases for V and 5 bases for J; bases not matched to a gene: 7. Germline V gene lookup returns CDR1 LNHNV and CDR2 YYDKDF (reference sequence). The CDR3 region is CATSFLGGDNEQFF. DNA for the CDR3: TGTGCCACCAGTTTTCTTGGGGGGGACAATGAGCAGTTCTTC.

This clone counts as medium-sized. The CDR3 region is CASSSGQGNTGELFF. In DNA, the CDR3 is TGTGCCAGCAGTTCCGGACAGGGGAACACCGGGGAGCTGTTTTTT. The chain employs TRBV28 and TRBJ2-2; TRBD1 matches at 8 bases. Looked up from germline, CDR1 is MDHEN and CDR2 is SYDVKM. This CDR3 is built from 15 residues. Germline trimming cut 4 bases from V and 1 base from J; bases unmatched to any gene: 2.

The CDR3 here is CASSPRIDREFYEQYF. For the CDR3, the DNA is TGTGCCAGCAGTCCGAGAATCGACAGAGAATTCTACGAGCAGTACTTC. The chain couples TRBV27 to TRBJ2-7, with a possible D match to TRBD1 (5 bases). The V end lost 5 bases, the J end lost 3 bases, and 20 bases lay between the germline ends. CDR3 size: 16 residues. From germline, CDR1 is MNHEY and CDR2 SMNVEV (reference sequence).

V is TRBV9 and J is TRBJ1-1, with D tentatively TRBD1 (6 bases). The CDR3 is made up of 14 amino acids. V shed 0 bases and J shed 5 bases, with 11 bases lying between them. Germline V CDR1 and CDR2: SGDLS, YYNGEE. The CDR3 region is CASSVEGDRTEAFF. CDR3 in DNA: TGTGCCAGCAGCGTAGAGGGGGATAGGACTGAAGCTTTCTTT.

The rearrangement joins TRBV5-6 to TRBJ1-2, with 7 bases lining up with TRBD1. This CDR3 is 14 amino acids long. J gave up 6 bases and V 4 bases, and 9 bases lay outside the gene matches. The germline CDR1 and CDR2 sequences are SGHDT and YYEEEE. The CDR3 protein is CASSETGTADGYTF. In DNA form, the CDR3 reads TGTGCCAGCAGCGAAACCGGGACAGCAGATGGCTACACCTTC.